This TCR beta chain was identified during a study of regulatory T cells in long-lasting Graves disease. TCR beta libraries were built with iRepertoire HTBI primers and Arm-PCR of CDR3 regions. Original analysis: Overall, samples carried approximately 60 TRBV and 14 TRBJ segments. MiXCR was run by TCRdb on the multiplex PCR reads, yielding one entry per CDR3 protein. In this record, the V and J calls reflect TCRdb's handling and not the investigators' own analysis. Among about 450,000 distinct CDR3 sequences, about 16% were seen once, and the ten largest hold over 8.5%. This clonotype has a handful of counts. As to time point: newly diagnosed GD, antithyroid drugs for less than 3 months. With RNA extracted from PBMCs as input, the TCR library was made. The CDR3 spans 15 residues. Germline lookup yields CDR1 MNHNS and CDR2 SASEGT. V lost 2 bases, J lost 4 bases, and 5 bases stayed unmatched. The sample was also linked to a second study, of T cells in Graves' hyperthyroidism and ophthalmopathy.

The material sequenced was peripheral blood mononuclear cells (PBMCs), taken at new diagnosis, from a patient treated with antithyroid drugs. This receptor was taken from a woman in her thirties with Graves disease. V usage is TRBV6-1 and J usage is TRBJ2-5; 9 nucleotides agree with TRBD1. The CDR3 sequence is CASSELDRGRETQYF. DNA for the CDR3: TGTGCCAGCAGTGAATTGGACAGGGGAAGAGAGACCCAGTACTTC.